This passage covers 13 T cell receptor beta chains from one sample sequenced in a study of Graves' ophthalmopathy and Graves' hyperthyroidism. Amplification of the TCR beta CDR3 regions used RNA transcripts (as template). After a first-round RT-PCR with HTBI primers, a second-round multiplex PCR was run. In TCRdb, the multiplex PCR reads were re-called with MiXCR into one record per CDR3 protein. The sample includes some 750,000 distinct CDR3 sequences, roughly 41% of them seen just once. The sample taken for sequencing was peripheral blood. The receptors were sampled from an adult man with Graves' ophthalmopathy.

This rearrangement joins TRBV10-3 to TRBJ2-7, with D perhaps matching TRBD1 or TRBD2 (5 bases each). Trimming took 10 bases from V and 7 from J, leaving 14 bases between them. The germline V gene has CDR1 ENHRY and CDR2 SYGVKD. The CDR3 covers 11 residues. The CDR3 nucleotides read TGTGCCACCGCAGGGACCGGGGAGCAGTACTTC. Protein: CATAGTGEQYF.

The J gene is TRBJ1-1, the V gene TRBV24-1; D gene unclear. CDR3 length: 16 amino acids. Per germline, CDR1 KGHDR and CDR2 SFDVKD. V lost 3 bases and J 3 bases, leaving 16 bases between the germline ends. CDR3 sequence: CATSDPPRTEYTEAFF. DNA for the CDR3: TGTGCCACCAGTGATCCCCCGAGGACGGAGTACACTGAAGCTTTCTTT.

A note on this clonotype: Since a much larger clone is just one base distant, this may be a read error. This chain links TRBV19 with TRBJ1-1; D is unclear. The CDR3 consists of 14 residues. Between the trimmed V and J ends, which lost 1 base and 4 bases, there was a span of 10 bases. Germline CDR1 LNHDA, CDR2 SQIVND (reference sequence). CDR3 loop: CASSIAAPVTEAFF. CDR3 bases: TGTGCCAGTAGTATAGCGGCTCCGGTCACTGAAGCTTTCTTT. Variable domain in full (rest from reference TRBV19 and TRBJ1-1): DGGITQSPKYLFRKEGQNVTLSCEQNLNHDAMYWYRQDPGQGLRLIYYSQIVNDFQKGDIAEGYSVSREKKESFPLTVTSAQKNPTAFYLCASSIAAPVTEAFFGQGTRLTVV.

V usage is TRBV7-9 and J usage is TRBJ2-2, with 12 bases matching TRBD2. J gave up 1 base and V 3 bases, and 6 bases lay outside the gene matches. CDR1 and CDR2 (germline): SEHNR, FQNEAQ (reference sequence). The length of the CDR3 is 18 residues. The CDR3 DNA reads TGTGCCAGCAGCTTGCGGACTAGCGGGATTGGGAACACCGGGGAGCTGTTTTTT. It codes for CASSLRTSGIGNTGELFF.

In its sample, this clonotype was seen many times. The chain employs TRBV20-1 and TRBJ1-2, with D perhaps matching TRBD1 (6 bases). V was shortened by 5 bases and J by 8 bases, with 18 bases between the two germline ends. CDR3 length: 13 residues. Germline values: CDR1 DFQATT, CDR2 SNEGSKA (reference sequence). CDR3 in DNA: TGCAGTGCTGGAACGGGGGCGCGGCGGGGCTACACCTTC. Its translation is CSAGTGARRGYTF.

This clonotype has ten or more counts. The CDR3, as DNA: TGCAGCGCTAGGACAGGCGGCCACGAGCAGTACTTC. It translates to CSARTGGHEQYF. The chain carries TRBV29-1 and TRBJ2-7; 7 bases map to TRBD1. Per germline, CDR1 SQVTM and CDR2 ANQGSEA. The CDR3 is 12 amino acids. V gave up 7 bases and J gave up 5 bases; unmatched junction bases: 8.

The chain carries TRBV24-1 and TRBJ1-5; D is perhaps TRBD1 (6 bases). The CDR3 spans 14 residues. Germline V CDR1 and CDR2: KGHDR, SFDVKD. The ends were cut back, 12 bases at V and 2 bases at J, with 16 bases in the middle. The CDR3 DNA sequence: TGTGCCTGGAGCCGTAGGACAGGCAATCAGCCCCAGCATTTT. Translation gives CAWSRRTGNQPQHF.

This sequence joins TRBV30 and TRBJ2-5, with TRBD1 identical over 9 bases. CDR3 size: 14 residues. Germline values: CDR1 GTSNPN, CDR2 SVGIG (reference sequence). Trimming took 2 bases from V and 4 from J; bases not matched to a gene: 5. The CDR3 region is CAWSTGQGTETQYF. CDR3 DNA sequence: TGTGCCTGGAGTACTGGACAGGGGACAGAGACCCAGTACTTC.

With regard to this clonotype: One end of the junction fails to match germline, which may point to a read error. This chain connects TRBV25-1 to TRBJ2-2, with a weak D call TRBD1 (6 bases). CDR1 is MGHDK, CDR2 SYGVNS, per germline. CDR3 size: 17 residues. This chain's CDR3 is CASSRKGIRGPTGELFF. For the CDR3, the DNA is TGCGCCAGCAGCCGGAAAGGGATCAGGGGCCCCACCGGGGAGCTGTTTTTT. Combining the CDR3 with reference TRBV25-1 and TRBJ2-2 gives the whole variable domain EADIYQTPRYLVIGTGKKITLECSQTMGHDKMYWYQQDPGMELHLIHYSYGVNSTEKGDLSSESTVSRIRTEHFPLTLESARPSHTSQYLCASSRKGIRGPTGELFFGEGSRLTVL.

The chain is built from TRBV6-1 and TRBJ1-5; D is possibly TRBD1 (6 bases). V shed 2 bases and J shed 3 bases, with 11 bases lying between them. CDR3 length: 15 residues. Germline V gene data show CDR1 as MNHNS and CDR2 as SASEGT. The CDR3 DNA follows: TGTGCCAGCAGTGAATTGACAGGCACCAATCAGCCCCAGCATTTT. It encodes CASSELTGTNQPQHF.

This clonotype was seen a few times. An end of the junction differs from the germline gene, which may be a read error. The chain's CDR3 is CASSQGRDRAYGNERLFF. The CDR3 nucleotides are TGCGCCAGCAGCCAAGGACGGGACAGGGCCTACGGTAATGAAAGACTGTTTTTT. This chain uses TRBV7-9 with TRBJ1-4; 9 positions agree with TRBD1. Germline V lookup: CDR1 SEHNR, CDR2 FQNEAQ (reference sequence). This CDR3 comprises 18 residues.

This clonotype was detected ten times or more. The chain employs TRBV12-3 or TRBV12-4 and TRBJ1-1; D is ambiguous. This CDR3 is built from 13 residues. Trimming removed 5 bases at V and 4 bases at J, with 11 bases between. This CDR3 is CASSGREGTEAFF. CDR3 nucleotide sequence: TGTGCCAGCAGTGGCCGGGAGGGCACTGAAGCTTTCTTT.

This clonotype was seen a few times. This chain connects TRBV20-1 to TRBJ2-7; D is perhaps TRBD2 (6 bases). With 1 base removed from V and 7 bases from J, the gap between germline ends came to 17 bases. The CDR3 totals 14 residues. CDR1 and CDR2 (germline): DFQATT, SNEGSKA (reference sequence). In DNA, the CDR3 is TGCAGTGCTAGAGCGGCGGGGCTTGGGTGGGAGCAGTACTTC. This encodes CSARAAGLGWEQYF.